These T cell receptor beta chains were read from a single sample in a study of OX40 agonist ivuxolimab in advanced cancers. The method was immunoSEQ multiplex PCR; TCRdb's version includes in-frame clones alone and lacks a portion of them. The sample lists tens of thousands of clones, roughly 82% occurring once. The sequences come from CD4+ or CD8+ T cells sorted from blood, collected in a trial of the OX40 agonist ivuxolimab. These receptors were collected from an adult with an advanced solid tumor such as melanoma, head and neck, liver or kidney cancer. CDR3s include the opening cysteine and the closing phenylalanine or tryptophan. Fields, in order: D gene, V gene, clone size, J gene, CDR3 protein, CDR3 DNA. D genes are given only for firm matches. Clone size is stated in some rows and not others, as once, few, many or a class when expanded.

d_gene: TRBD1
v_gene: TRBV6-6
abundance: .
j_gene: TRBJ1-2
CDR3aa: CASSRQGSYGYTF
CDR3nt: TGTGCCAGCAGTCGACAGGGATCCTATGGCTACACCTTC

d_gene: .
v_gene: TRBV6-5
abundance: .
j_gene: TRBJ2-7
CDR3aa: CASRESRAGYEQYF
CDR3nt: TGTGCCAGCAGAGAGAGCCGTGCGGGTTACGAGCAGTACTTC

d_gene: .
v_gene: TRBV27
abundance: .
j_gene: TRBJ1-1
CDR3aa: CASSLEVNTEAFF
CDR3nt: TGTGCCAGCAGTTTAGAAGTGAACACTGAAGCTTTCTTT

d_gene: .
v_gene: TRBV27
abundance: .
j_gene: TRBJ2-7
CDR3aa: CASWTSREPYEQYF
CDR3nt: TGTGCCAGTTGGACCTCCCGGGAGCCCTACGAGCAGTACTTC

d_gene: .
v_gene: TRBV5-1
abundance: .
j_gene: TRBJ1-1
CDR3aa: CASSLQNTEAFF
CDR3nt: TGCGCCAGCAGCTTACAGAACACTGAAGCTTTCTTT

d_gene: TRBD1
v_gene: TRBV7-2
abundance: once
j_gene: TRBJ2-6
CDR3aa: CASSLRTGSVSGANVLTF
CDR3nt: TGTGCCAGCAGTTTACGGACAGGCTCCGTCTCTGGGGCCAACGTCCTGACTTTC

d_gene: .
v_gene: TRBV19
abundance: .
j_gene: TRBJ2-6
CDR3aa: CASESSGANVLTF
CDR3nt: TGTGCCAGCGAGAGCTCTGGGGCCAACGTCCTGACTTTC

d_gene: .
v_gene: TRBV18
abundance: .
j_gene: TRBJ2-2
CDR3aa: CASSPGVGANTGELFF
CDR3nt: TGTGCCAGCTCGCCAGGGGTCGGGGCTAACACCGGGGAGCTGTTTTTT

d_gene: TRBD1
v_gene: TRBV11-3
abundance: .
j_gene: TRBJ2-1
CDR3aa: CASSSTGLHEQFF
CDR3nt: TGTGCCAGCAGTTCGACAGGGTTGCATGAGCAGTTCTTC

d_gene: TRBD2
v_gene: TRBV12-5
abundance: .
j_gene: TRBJ2-1
CDR3aa: CASGSGRTSGQGNEQFF
CDR3nt: TGTGCTAGTGGTTCCGGAAGGACTAGCGGTCAAGGGAATGAGCAGTTCTTC

d_gene: .
v_gene: TRBV6-5
abundance: once
j_gene: TRBJ1-1
CDR3aa: CASSYDGRLEAFF
CDR3nt: TGTGCCAGCAGTTACGATGGGAGGCTCGAAGCTTTCTTT

d_gene: TRBD1
v_gene: TRBV7-2
abundance: few
j_gene: TRBJ1-2
CDR3aa: CASSLDRGYGYTF
CDR3nt: TGTGCCAGCAGCTTAGACAGGGGATATGGCTACACCTTC

d_gene: .
v_gene: TRBV19
abundance: .
j_gene: TRBJ1-2
CDR3aa: CASSIQGRNYGYTF
CDR3nt: TGTGCCAGTAGTATTCAGGGACGGAACTATGGCTACACCTTC

d_gene: TRBD2
v_gene: TRBV7-2
abundance: once
j_gene: TRBJ2-5
CDR3aa: CASSLIRPSGGQETQYF
CDR3nt: TGTGCCAGCAGCTTAATACGTCCCAGCGGGGGCCAAGAGACCCAGTACTTC

d_gene: .
v_gene: TRBV9
abundance: .
j_gene: TRBJ2-1
CDR3aa: CASSVEQGGYNEQFF
CDR3nt: TGTGCCAGCAGCGTAGAACAGGGAGGTTACAATGAGCAGTTCTTC

d_gene: TRBD1
v_gene: TRBV18
abundance: .
j_gene: TRBJ1-5
CDR3aa: CASTREAQGNNQPQHF
CDR3nt: TGTGCCAGCACGCGGGAGGCACAGGGGAACAATCAGCCCCAGCATTTT

d_gene: TRBD1
v_gene: TRBV19
abundance: few
j_gene: TRBJ1-1
CDR3aa: CATKDRDTEAFF
CDR3nt: TGTGCCACCAAGGACAGGGACACTGAAGCTTTCTTT

d_gene: .
v_gene: TRBV19
abundance: once
j_gene: TRBJ2-5
CDR3aa: CASSVSGVQETQYF
CDR3nt: TGTGCCAGTAGTGTCTCCGGGGTACAAGAGACCCAGTACTTC

d_gene: TRBD1
v_gene: TRBV27
abundance: .
j_gene: TRBJ2-7
CDR3aa: CASSSPGGTSSYEQYF
CDR3nt: TGTGCCAGCAGTTCCCCAGGGGGAACCAGCTCCTACGAGCAGTACTTC

d_gene: TRBD1
v_gene: TRBV14
abundance: .
j_gene: TRBJ2-4
CDR3aa: CASSQDMGQGNIQYF
CDR3nt: TGTGCCAGCAGCCAAGATATGGGACAGGGAAACATTCAGTACTTC

d_gene: TRBD1
v_gene: TRBV7-3
abundance: .
j_gene: TRBJ2-1
CDR3aa: CASSTTGTGGEEQFF
CDR3nt: TGTGCCAGCAGCACAACCGGGACAGGTGGAGAGGAGCAGTTCTTC

d_gene: .
v_gene: TRBV29-1
abundance: .
j_gene: TRBJ2-5
CDR3aa: CSVVTGAETQYF
CDR3nt: TGCAGCGTGGTCACGGGGGCGGAGACCCAGTACTTC

d_gene: TRBD1
v_gene: TRBV2
abundance: .
j_gene: TRBJ2-2
CDR3aa: CAGSRGLGTGELFF
CDR3nt: TGTGCCGGATCCAGGGGGCTAGGCACCGGGGAGCTGTTTTTT

d_gene: .
v_gene: TRBV11-2
abundance: .
j_gene: TRBJ1-5
CDR3aa: CASSTSGLDQPQHF
CDR3nt: TGTGCCAGCAGCACGTCCGGTTTAGATCAGCCCCAGCATTTT

d_gene: .
v_gene: TRBV7-2
abundance: .
j_gene: TRBJ2-3
CDR3aa: CASNSGTDTQYF
CDR3nt: TGTGCCAGCAACTCAGGCACAGATACGCAGTATTTT

d_gene: .
v_gene: TRBV30
abundance: .
j_gene: TRBJ2-7
CDR3aa: CAWSVSYEQYF
CDR3nt: TGTGCCTGGAGTGTAAGCTACGAGCAGTACTTC

d_gene: TRBD1
v_gene: TRBV19
abundance: .
j_gene: TRBJ2-3
CDR3aa: CASSFGQVSTDTQYF
CDR3nt: TGTGCCAGTAGTTTCGGACAGGTTAGCACAGATACGCAGTATTTT

d_gene: TRBD1
v_gene: TRBV6-6
abundance: .
j_gene: TRBJ1-5
CDR3aa: CASSYGTGVGQPQHF
CDR3nt: TGTGCCAGCAGTTACGGGACAGGGGTCGGTCAGCCCCAGCATTTT

d_gene: .
v_gene: TRBV7-6
abundance: .
j_gene: TRBJ2-1
CDR3aa: CASSLDPVPGNEQFF
CDR3nt: TGTGCCAGCAGCTTAGATCCGGTTCCGGGCAATGAGCAGTTCTTC

d_gene: TRBD1
v_gene: TRBV29-1
abundance: .
j_gene: TRBJ1-1
CDR3aa: CSVSPRGTEAFF
CDR3nt: TGCAGCGTTTCACCCAGGGGGACTGAAGCTTTCTTT

d_gene: .
v_gene: TRBV4-3
abundance: .
j_gene: TRBJ2-1
CDR3aa: CASSQGLSGSSYNEQFF
CDR3nt: TGCGCCAGCAGCCAAGGCCTCAGTGGCAGCTCCTACAATGAGCAGTTCTTC

d_gene: .
v_gene: TRBV7-2
abundance: .
j_gene: TRBJ1-5
CDR3aa: CASSYSTSNQPQHF
CDR3nt: TGTGCCAGCAGTTACAGCACTAGCAATCAGCCCCAGCATTTT

d_gene: .
v_gene: TRBV19
abundance: .
j_gene: TRBJ1-2
CDR3aa: CASTGWPDYGYTF
CDR3nt: TGTGCCAGTACTGGGTGGCCGGACTATGGCTACACCTTC

d_gene: TRBD1
v_gene: TRBV28
abundance: .
j_gene: TRBJ2-6
CDR3aa: CASSNDRVSGANVLTF
CDR3nt: TGTGCCAGCAGTAACGACAGGGTGTCTGGGGCCAACGTCCTGACTTTC

d_gene: .
v_gene: TRBV5-1
abundance: .
j_gene: TRBJ1-1
CDR3aa: CASSVGGLNTEAFF
CDR3nt: TGCGCCAGCAGCGTCGGGGGCCTGAACACTGAAGCTTTCTTT

d_gene: .
v_gene: TRBV28
abundance: .
j_gene: TRBJ2-4
CDR3aa: CASSFPKPKNIQYF
CDR3nt: TGTGCCAGCAGTTTCCCCAAGCCCAAAAACATTCAGTACTTC

d_gene: TRBD2
v_gene: TRBV2
abundance: .
j_gene: TRBJ2-1
CDR3aa: CASSEVSGPYNEQFF
CDR3nt: TGTGCCAGCAGTGAAGTTAGCGGGCCCTACAATGAGCAGTTCTTC